These 8 T cell receptor beta chains were all obtained from the same sample, sequenced in a study of blood T cells in healthy people across ages. Then a second PCR, running roughly 7 to 11 cycles, was carried out with a sample-barcoded 5' primer and a J-beta primer mix. TCRdb redid the calling of the 5' RACE reads with MiXCR, one entry per CDR3 protein. Altogether about 1.6 million distinct CDR3 sequences are present, about 32% being singletons, with the ten largest covering about 11%. Sequencing was carried out using blood. The receptor set was obtained from a woman in her twenties or thirties in good health.

This clonotype was counted many times. This rearrangement joins TRBV20-1 to TRBJ2-3; D uncertain. Germline V CDR1 and CDR2: DFQATT, SNEGSKA (reference sequence). V was trimmed by 3 bases and J by 9 bases, leaving 16 bases between them. The CDR3 is made up of 13 amino acids. Here the CDR3 DNA reads TGCAGTGCTAGTAGAATGAGACCCGAGACGCAGTATTTT. It translates to CSASRMRPETQYF.

The chain links TRBV27 to TRBJ2-7, with D perhaps TRBD1 (6 bases). Germline-derived CDR1 and CDR2 are MNHEY and SMNVEV (reference sequence). Trimming removed 5 bases at V and 2 bases at J, with 10 bases between. This CDR3 spans 13 amino acids. The CDR3 protein is CASSGRDTYEQYF. In nucleotides, the CDR3 is TGTGCCAGCAGTGGCCGGGACACCTACGAGCAGTACTTC.

This clonotype has only one observation. The J gene is TRBJ1-1, the V gene TRBV7-9; D remains ambiguous. Trimming stripped 6 bases from V and 0 bases from J, with 20 bases between. The germline V gene encodes CDR1 SEHNR and CDR2 FQNEAQ (reference sequence). The CDR3 spans 17 residues. This chain's CDR3 is CASSLLGPGWMNTEAFF. CDR3 nucleotide sequence: TGTGCCAGCAGTCTACTCGGGCCCGGGTGGATGAACACTGAAGCTTTCTTT.

The chain recombines TRBV6-5 with TRBJ2-1; 12 bases map to TRBD2. V was pared by 4 bases and J by 7 bases, with 11 bases of the junction left unmatched. The CDR3 length is 17 residues. Germline CDR1 and CDR2: MNHEY and SVGAGI. The CDR3 DNA sequence: TGTGCCAGCAGTTCGCCGCTAGCGGGGGGGCAGTGGAATGAGCAGTTCTTC. Its protein product is CASSSPLAGGQWNEQFF.

Only a few counts were recorded for this clonotype. This chain uses TRBV18 with TRBJ1-2; 7 bases align to TRBD1. From germline, CDR1 is KGHSH and CDR2 LQKENI. Trimming at V came to 5 bases and at J to 2 bases, leaving 8 bases not matched to a gene. The CDR3 spans 15 residues. CDR3 sequence (DNA): TGTGCCAGCTCATCACAGGGGAGCAAGAACTATGGCTACACCTTC. Translating it yields CASSSQGSKNYGYTF.

V is TRBV29-1 and J is TRBJ2-3, with 7 bases lining up with TRBD1. Germline V CDR1 and CDR2: SQVTM, ANQGSEA. This CDR3 is built from 17 residues. J gave up 4 bases and V 5 bases, and 18 bases lay outside the gene matches. The CDR3 bases are TGCAGCGTTTCTACAGGGGTAGGAGTAGCTGGGGCAGATACGCAGTATTTT. It encodes CSVSTGVGVAGADTQYF.

As for this clonotype: A much larger clonotype is one base distant, so this may be a read error. The gene calls are TRBV29-1 and TRBJ2-4; weak D call: TRBD2 (5 bases). The better agreement between TRBJ2-7 and the DNA end casts doubt on the J call. CDR1 is SQVTM and CDR2 is ANQGSEA in the germline V gene. The CDR3 has 11 amino acids. CDR3 in amino acids: CSIRVEVEQYF. The CDR3 DNA follows: TGCAGCATTCGGGTGGAGGTCGAGCAGTACTTC.

Remarks on this clonotype: Just one base apart from a much larger clone, this may be a read error. The chain employs TRBV20-1 and TRBJ1-1, with D unclear. Per germline, CDR1 DFQATT and CDR2 SNEGSKA (reference sequence). The CDR3 is 11 amino acids. The chain's CDR3 is CNAKGGTEAFF. The CDR3 DNA follows: TGCAATGCTAAGGGAGGCACTGAAGCTTTCTTT.